This TCR beta chain was captured by sequencing in a study of blood T cell repertoires in COVID-19 (dated by TCRdb to 2018 to 2020). With regard to the full study: The collaborator samples originated in the United States, Italy and Spain and spanned the acute and convalescent phases of COVID-19. The prospective study material was composed of cDNA or gDNA derived from T cells, B-cell-depleted T cells, or PBMCs. Deeply sampled blood TCRbeta repertoires from subjects exposed to, actively infected with, or recovered from COVID-19 were included in the dataset. A freely available public database, intended as a resource for researchers studying the immune response to SARS-CoV-2, is where the repertoires were released. Samples were obtained from the ongoing ImmuneRACE study (first 160 participants) and from 1,000 to 1,500 subjects provided by 6 global collaborators. Nearly every sample came with metadata listing a de-identified subject ID, COVID-19 status, age in years and sex. Where available, HLA class I and class II types were taken from metadata supplied by the sample provider and were not determined by assay-based typing.

Each collaborating institution followed its own protocols to collect whole blood in K2EDTA tubes. For TCRbeta analysis, collaborators shipped samples as frozen whole blood, isolated PBMCs, or DNA extracted from either of those sample types. Notes on this clone: Its cognate antigen has yet to be identified. Base qualities are not at hand, and no much larger clone is one base apart.

Study-wide findings and limitations: How much clinical and demographic metadata was included differed by source and by participant, and the metadata was provided uncurated.

V loses 9 bases at its end and J loses 4 bases; junction bases beyond the gene matches: 7. The CDR3 starts with the cysteine, ends with the phenylalanine, and has 14 residues. The entry retains the CDR3 DNA only, 42 bases that are in frame from base 1. The germline V gene yields KGHDR for CDR1 and SFDVKD for CDR2. TCRbeta CDR3 regions were amplified from genomic DNA by means of the immunoSEQ Assay, a bias-controlled multiplex PCR. Turning to the authors' computational methods: Nucleated cell counts per sample were estimated from amplification of reference gene primers within the assay. To quantify the absolute abundance of each unique TCRbeta CDR3 rearrangement, sequence reads were collapsed and filtered. For each sample, productive Simpson clonality was calculated as the square root of Simpson's diversity index across productive rearrangements. TCRdb carries this immuneACCESS record with in-frame sequences only. Its versions omit some clonotypes, under half of them owing to an unresolved V gene in the studies checked, with the rest unexplained. The D gene and trimming were derived from the DNA, and the V and J assignments and clone size from that table. Recorded for this sample are more than 250,000 clones; 84% of them occurred a single time. Clones ranked in the top ten supply around 7.8% of the sample.

This receptor chain uses TRBV24-1 and TRBJ2-1, with 8 bases in between that match TRBD2. The origin of this receptor is a human donor in a cohort sampled during active COVID-19. The sequenced sample was peripheral blood. The nucleotide sequence is TGTGCCACCCCACGGGAGGGGCAATACAATGAGCAGTTCTTC. Its protein is CATPREGQYNEQFF.